This T cell receptor (beta chain) was recorded in a study of Graves' ophthalmopathy and Graves' hyperthyroidism. Whole-study results and caveats: Blood also held most thyroid clonotypes expanded above 0.001 frequency. The 13-signature model separated ophthalmopathy from stable hyperthyroidism at 85% to 90% sensitivity and around 81% specificity.

Researchers turned away patients with other autoimmune diseases, uncontrolled infections, pregnancy or lactation. Diagnostic conclusions were grounded in clinical symptoms, serum thyroxine, TRAb, thyroid ultrasound and orbital computed tomography. Amplification from RNA transcripts yielded the TCR beta CDR3 regions. First-round RT-PCR used HTBI primers; second-round multiplex PCR followed. TCRdb re-called the multiplex PCR reads with MiXCR, one entry per CDR3 protein. The sample has about 1.1 million distinct CDR3 sequences, about two fifths seen once; the top ten hold over 8.5%. A few counts support this clonotype. No antigen is known for it. V lost 5 bases and J 5 bases, leaving 12 bases between the germline ends. This CDR3 spans 14 amino acids. Germline CDR1 MNHEY, CDR2 SVGAGI.

The gene calls are TRBV6-5 and TRBJ1-4; TRBD1 might be the D (6 bases). The sequenced material came from peripheral blood or thyroid tissue (not recorded which). This receptor was obtained from an adult man with Graves' hyperthyroidism. CDR3 sequence: CASSPTGTNEKLFF. The CDR3 DNA reads as TGTGCCAGCAGTCCGACAGGCACAAATGAAAAACTGTTTTTT.